Listed below are T cell receptor beta chains from one sample, sequenced in a study of CD8 T cells in Susac syndrome. One entry per CDR3 protein results from TCRdb running MiXCR on the immunoSEQ multiplex PCR reads. The data contain 100,000 to 150,000 distinct CDR3 sequences, 94% of them singletons. Sequencing input: CD4+ T cells from PBMCs. The receptors come from a human donor in good health. CDR3s include the opening cysteine and the closing phenylalanine or tryptophan. The order of the fields is clone size, J gene, D gene, V gene, CDR3 DNA, CDR3 protein. D genes are given only for firm matches. Expanded clones get a size class; other rows say once, few or many, or leave the size out.

NA TRBJ2-4 NA TRBV20-1 TGCAGTGCTGCCAGGGGCGGGAGTCCTGCCAAAAACATTCAGTACTTC CSAARGGSPAKNIQYF
few TRBJ2-2 TRBD1 TRBV5-1 TGCGCCAGCAGCCTCGGACAGGGGGCGAACGCGGAGCTGTTTTTT CASSLGQGANAELFF
NA TRBJ2-4 NA TRBV12-3/TRBV12-4 TGTGCCAGCAGCCAAGGGAGTTCCATTCAGTACTTC CASSQGSSIQYF
NA TRBJ2-7 NA TRBV29-1 TGCAGCGTAGGAAGGGGAAGGGACGAGCAGTACTTC CSVGRGRDEQYF
NA TRBJ2-1 TRBD2 TRBV5-1 TGCGCCAGCAGCTTGAGAGGTGGGCTAGCGGGAAATGACAATGAGCAGTTCTTC CASSLRGGLAGNDNEQFF
NA TRBJ2-6 TRBD1 TRBV5-1 TGCGCCAGCAGCCGACTAGGACAGGGAAGCGCCGTGGGCTCTGGGGCCAACGTCCTGACTTTC CASSRLGQGSAVGSGANVLTF
NA TRBJ2-3 NA TRBV29-1 TGCAGCGTTGAAGATCGGGCAGGGACAGATACGCAGTATTTT CSVEDRAGTDTQYF
NA TRBJ1-5 TRBD1 TRBV29-1 TGCAGCGTTGGGGACAGGTATAGCAATCAGCCCCAGCATTTT CSVGDRYSNQPQHF
NA TRBJ2-5 TRBD2 TRBV6-5 TGTGCCAGCAGTTCAGGACTAGCGGGGACGCAAGAGACCCAGTACTTC CASSSGLAGTQETQYF
once TRBJ2-7 TRBD2 TRBV3-1 TGTGCCAGCAGCCAAGATCCGGGACTAGCGGGAGCCGAGCAGTACTTC CASSQDPGLAGAEQYF
NA TRBJ1-5 NA TRBV12-3/TRBV12-4 TGTGCCAGCAGTTTAAATTTTGAGCCCCAGCATTTT CASSLNFEPQHF
NA TRBJ2-7 NA TRBV30 TGTGCCTGGACAAGGGTAGGGGTATCCTACGAGCAGTACTTC CAWTRVGVSYEQYF
NA TRBJ2-1 TRBD1 TRBV7-2 TGTGCCAGCAGCCGACTCACAGGGGGTGAGCAGTTCTTC CASSRLTGGEQFF
NA TRBJ1-1 NA TRBV27 TGTGCCAGCAGTTTATCCGTCCTCAGTACCGTTGAAGCTTTCTTT CASSLSVLSTVEAFF